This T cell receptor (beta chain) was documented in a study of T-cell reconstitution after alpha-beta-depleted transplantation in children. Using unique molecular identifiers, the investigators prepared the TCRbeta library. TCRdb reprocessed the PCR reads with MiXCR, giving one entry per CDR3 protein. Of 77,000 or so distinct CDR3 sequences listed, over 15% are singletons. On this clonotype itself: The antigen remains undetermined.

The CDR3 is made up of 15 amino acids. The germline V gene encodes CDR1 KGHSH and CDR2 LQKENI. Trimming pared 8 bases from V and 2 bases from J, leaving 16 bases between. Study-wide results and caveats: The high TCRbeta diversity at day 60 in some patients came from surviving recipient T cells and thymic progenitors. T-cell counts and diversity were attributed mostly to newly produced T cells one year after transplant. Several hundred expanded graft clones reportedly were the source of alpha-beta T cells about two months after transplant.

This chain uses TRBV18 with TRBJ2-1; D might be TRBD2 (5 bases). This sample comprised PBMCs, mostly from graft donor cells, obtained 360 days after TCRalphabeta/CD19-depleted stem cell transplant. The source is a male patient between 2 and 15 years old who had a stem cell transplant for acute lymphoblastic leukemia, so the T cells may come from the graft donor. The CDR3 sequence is CASTEYNSAYNEQFF. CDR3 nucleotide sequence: TGTGCCAGCACAGAGTACAATAGCGCCTACAATGAGCAGTTCTTC.